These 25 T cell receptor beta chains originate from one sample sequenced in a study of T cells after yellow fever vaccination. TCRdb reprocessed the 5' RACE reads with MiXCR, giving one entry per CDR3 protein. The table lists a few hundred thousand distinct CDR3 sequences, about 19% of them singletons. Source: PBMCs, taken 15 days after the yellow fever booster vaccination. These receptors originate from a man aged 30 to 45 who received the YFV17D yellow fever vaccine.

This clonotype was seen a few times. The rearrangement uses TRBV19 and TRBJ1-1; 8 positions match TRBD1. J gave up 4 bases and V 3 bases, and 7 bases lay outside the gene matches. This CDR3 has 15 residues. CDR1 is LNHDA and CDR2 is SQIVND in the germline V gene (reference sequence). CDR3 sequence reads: CASSIQGAISTEAFF. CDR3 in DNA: TGTGCCAGTAGTATTCAGGGGGCGATAAGCACTGAAGCTTTCTTT.

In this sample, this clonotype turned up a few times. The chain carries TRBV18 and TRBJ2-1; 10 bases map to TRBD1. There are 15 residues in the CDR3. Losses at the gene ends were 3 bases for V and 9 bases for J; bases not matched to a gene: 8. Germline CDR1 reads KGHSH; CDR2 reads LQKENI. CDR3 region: CASSPGTGDPFEQFF. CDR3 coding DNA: TGTGCCAGCTCACCCGGGACAGGGGACCCTTTTGAGCAGTTCTTC.

CDR3 nucleotide sequence: TGTGCCAGCAGCTTAGGGTGGGGTAGCGAAGCTTTCTTT. Its translation: CASSLGWGSEAFF. The chain recombines TRBV7-9 with TRBJ1-1; D is unclear. The ends were cut back, 1 base at V and 8 bases at J, with 11 bases in the middle. The CDR3 contains 13 residues. Per germline, CDR1 SEHNR and CDR2 FQNEAQ (reference sequence). The full variable domain, with the rest looked up from reference TRBV7-9 and TRBJ1-1, is DTGVSQNPRHKITKRGQNVTFRCDPISEHNRLYWYRQTLGQGPEFLTYFQNEAQLEKSRLLSDRFSAERPKGSFSTLEIQRTEQGDSAMYLCASSLGWGSEAFFGQGTRLTVV.

CDR3 loop: CAWNAGGREQYF. CDR3 nucleotide sequence: TGTGCCTGGAACGCAGGGGGGCGCGAGCAGTACTTC. The genes are TRBV30 and TRBJ2-7, with D tentatively TRBD1 (7 bases). Trimming pared 4 bases from V and 6 bases from J, leaving 13 bases between. From germline, CDR1 is GTSNPN and CDR2 SVGIG (reference sequence). The length of the CDR3 is 12 residues.

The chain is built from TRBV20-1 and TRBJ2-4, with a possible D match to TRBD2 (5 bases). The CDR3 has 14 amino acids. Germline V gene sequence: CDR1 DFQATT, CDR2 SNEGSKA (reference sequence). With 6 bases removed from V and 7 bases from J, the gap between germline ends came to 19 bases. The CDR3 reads CSALAQEARNIQYF. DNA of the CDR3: TGCAGTGCCCTTGCCCAGGAGGCCAGGAACATTCAGTACTTC.

The DNA for the CDR3 is TGCGCCAGCAGCCAAGAAGGGACTAGGGGGGCGAATGAGCAGTTCTTC. Its translation is CASSQEGTRGANEQFF. The chain has TRBV4-1 and TRBJ2-1; 8 nucleotides agree with TRBD2. V dropped 0 bases and J dropped 7; count of bases not matched to a gene: 8. The CDR3 spans 16 residues. Germline CDR1 reads MGHRA; CDR2 reads YSYEKL.

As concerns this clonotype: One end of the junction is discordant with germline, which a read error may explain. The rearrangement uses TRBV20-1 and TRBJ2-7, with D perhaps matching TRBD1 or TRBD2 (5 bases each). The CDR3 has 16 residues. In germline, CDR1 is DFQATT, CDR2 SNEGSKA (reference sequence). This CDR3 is CCARVVPVRGVYEQYF. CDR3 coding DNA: TGCTGTGCTAGAGTGGTCCCCGTTAGGGGAGTCTACGAGCAGTACTTC.

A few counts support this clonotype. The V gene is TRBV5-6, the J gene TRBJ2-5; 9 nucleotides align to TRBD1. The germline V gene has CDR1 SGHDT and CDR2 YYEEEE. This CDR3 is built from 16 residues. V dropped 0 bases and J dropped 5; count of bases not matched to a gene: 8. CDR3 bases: TGTGCCAGCAGCTTGGCCGGGACAGGGAGTGAGGAGACCCAGTACTTC. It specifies CASSLAGTGSEETQYF. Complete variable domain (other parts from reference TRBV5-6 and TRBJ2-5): DAGVTQSPTHLIKTRGQQVTLRCSPKSGHDTVSWYQQALGQGPQFIFQYYEEEERQRGNFPDRFSGHQFPNYSSELNVNALLLGDSALYLCASSLAGTGSEETQYFGPGTRLLVL.

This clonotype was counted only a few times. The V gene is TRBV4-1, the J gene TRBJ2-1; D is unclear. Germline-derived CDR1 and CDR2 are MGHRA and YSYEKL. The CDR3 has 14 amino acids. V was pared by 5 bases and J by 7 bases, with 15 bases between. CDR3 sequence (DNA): TGCGCCAGCAGCGGGCTAATAGTGTCGAATGAGCAGTTCTTC. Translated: CASSGLIVSNEQFF.

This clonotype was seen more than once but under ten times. CDR3 protein: CSALGGGSSYEQYF. CDR3 nucleotides: TGCAGCGCTCTAGGTGGCGGGAGCTCCTACGAGCAGTACTTC. The chain links TRBV29-1 to TRBJ2-7; 7 nucleotides align to TRBD2. This CDR3 is 14 amino acids long. With 7 bases clipped from V and 0 bases from J, the junction kept 9 bases outside the gene matches. Germline-derived CDR1 and CDR2 are SQVTM and ANQGSEA.

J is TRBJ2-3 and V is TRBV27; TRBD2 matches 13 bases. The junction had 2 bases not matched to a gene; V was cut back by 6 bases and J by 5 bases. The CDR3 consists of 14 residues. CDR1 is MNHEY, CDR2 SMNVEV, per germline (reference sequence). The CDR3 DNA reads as TGTGCCAGCAGCCGACTAGCGGGAGGAGATACGCAGTATTTT. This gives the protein CASSRLAGGDTQYF.

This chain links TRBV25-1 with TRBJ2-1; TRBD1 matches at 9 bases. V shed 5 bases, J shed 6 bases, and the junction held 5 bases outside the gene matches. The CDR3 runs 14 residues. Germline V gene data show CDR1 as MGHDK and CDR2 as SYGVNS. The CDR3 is CASSPLQGANEQFF. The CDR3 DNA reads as TGTGCCAGCAGTCCTTTACAGGGGGCCAATGAGCAGTTCTTC.

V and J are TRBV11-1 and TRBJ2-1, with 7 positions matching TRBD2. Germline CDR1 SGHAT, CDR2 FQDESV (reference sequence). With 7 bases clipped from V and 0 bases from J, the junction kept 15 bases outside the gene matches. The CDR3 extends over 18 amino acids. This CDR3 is CASTLGRASGISYNEQFF. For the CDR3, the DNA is TGTGCCAGCACTCTTGGTAGGGCTAGCGGAATCTCCTACAATGAGCAGTTCTTC.

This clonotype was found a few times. The CDR3: CASSLDRNTQNEQFF. The DNA for the CDR3 is TGTGCCAGCAGCTTAGACAGGAACACACAAAATGAGCAGTTCTTC. This chain connects TRBV7-2 to TRBJ2-1, with TRBD1 as a possible D gene (5 bases). The V and J ends lost 1 base and 7 bases respectively, with 14 bases between them. Germline CDR1 reads SGHTA; CDR2 reads FQGNSA. The length of the CDR3 is 15 residues. The full variable domain, with the rest looked up from reference TRBV7-2 and TRBJ2-1, is GAGVSQSPSNKVTEKGKDVELRCDPISGHTALYWYRQSLGQGLEFLIYFQGNSAPDKSGLPSDRFSAERTGGSVSTLTIQRTQQEDSAVYLCASSLDRNTQNEQFFGPGTRLTVL.

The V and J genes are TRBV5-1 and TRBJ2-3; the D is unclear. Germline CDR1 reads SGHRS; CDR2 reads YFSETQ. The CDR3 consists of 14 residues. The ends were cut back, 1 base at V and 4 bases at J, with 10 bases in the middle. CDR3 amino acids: CASSLTGLADTQYF. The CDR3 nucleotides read TGCGCCAGCAGCTTGACCGGGCTAGCAGATACGCAGTATTTT.

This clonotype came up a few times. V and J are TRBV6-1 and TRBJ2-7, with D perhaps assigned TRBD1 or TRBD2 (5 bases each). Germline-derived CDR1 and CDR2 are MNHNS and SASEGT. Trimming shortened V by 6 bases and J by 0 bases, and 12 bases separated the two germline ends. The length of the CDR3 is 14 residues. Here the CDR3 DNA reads TGTGCCAGCAGCATATCCGGGACCTCCTACGAGCAGTACTTC. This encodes CASSISGTSYEQYF.

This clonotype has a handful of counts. The CDR3 loop reads CSANQAREAFF. CDR3 bases: TGCAGTGCTAATCAGGCAAGGGAAGCTTTCTTT. This chain joins TRBV20-1 and TRBJ1-1; D ambiguous. V dropped 4 bases and J dropped 8 bases, with 11 bases sitting between them. Germline loops: CDR1 DFQATT, CDR2 SNEGSKA (reference sequence). This CDR3 has 11 amino acids.

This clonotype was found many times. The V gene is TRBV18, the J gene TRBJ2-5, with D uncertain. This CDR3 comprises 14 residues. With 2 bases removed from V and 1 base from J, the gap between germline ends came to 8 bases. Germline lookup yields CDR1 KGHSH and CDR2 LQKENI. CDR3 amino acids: CASSPRRSQETQYF. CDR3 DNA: TGTGCCAGCTCACCAAGGCGGAGCCAAGAGACCCAGTACTTC.

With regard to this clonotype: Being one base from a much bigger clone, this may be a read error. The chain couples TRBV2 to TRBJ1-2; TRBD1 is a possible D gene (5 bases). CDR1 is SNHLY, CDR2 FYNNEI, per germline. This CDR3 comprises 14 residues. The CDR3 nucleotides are TGTGCCAGCAGTCCAGGGAGCGGGTCCTATGGCTACATCTTC. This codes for CASSPGSGSYGYIF.

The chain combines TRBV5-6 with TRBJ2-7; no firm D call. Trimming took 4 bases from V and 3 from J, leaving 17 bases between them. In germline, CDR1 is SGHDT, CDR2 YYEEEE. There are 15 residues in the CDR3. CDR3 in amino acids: CASSLKALNGYEQYF. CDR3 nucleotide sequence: TGTGCCAGCAGCCTCAAGGCGTTAAACGGCTACGAGCAGTACTTC.

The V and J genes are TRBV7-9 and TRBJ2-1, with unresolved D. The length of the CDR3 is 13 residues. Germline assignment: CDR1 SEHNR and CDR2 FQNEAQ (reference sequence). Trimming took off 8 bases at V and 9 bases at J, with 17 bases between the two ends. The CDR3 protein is CASELPRRLEQFF. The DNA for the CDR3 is TGTGCCAGCGAGCTCCCCCGGAGACTTGAGCAGTTCTTC.

CDR3 DNA sequence: TGTGCCAGCAGTCGGGGACTAGTCCCAGATACGCAGTATTTT. It specifies CASSRGLVPDTQYF. J is TRBJ2-3 and V is TRBV27; TRBD2 agrees at 8 bases. Germline CDR1 is MNHEY and CDR2 is SMNVEV (reference sequence). Trimming cost V 5 bases and J 4 bases; bases outside gene matches: 5. The CDR3 has 14 residues.

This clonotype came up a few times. The CDR3 here is CASSFRQGGYGYTF. The CDR3 nucleotides read TGTGCCAGCAGCTTTAGACAGGGTGGCTATGGCTACACCTTC. The chain couples TRBV5-5 to TRBJ1-2; 7 bases align to TRBD1. V shed 2 bases and J 4 bases; nucleotides not matched to a gene: 5. This CDR3 comprises 14 residues. In germline, CDR1 is SGHKS, CDR2 YYEKEE (reference sequence). Using reference TRBV5-5 and TRBJ1-2 for the parts outside the CDR3, the full variable domain is DAGVTQSPTHLIKTRGQQVTLRCSPISGHKSVSWYQQVLGQGPQFIFQYYEKEERGRGNFPDRFSARQFPNYSSELNVNALLLGDSALYLCASSFRQGGYGYTFGSGTRLTVV.

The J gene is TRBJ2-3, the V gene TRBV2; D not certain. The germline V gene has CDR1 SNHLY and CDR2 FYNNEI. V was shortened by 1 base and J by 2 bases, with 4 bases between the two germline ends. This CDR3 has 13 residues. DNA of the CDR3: TGTGCCAGCAGTGAAGGGCTCACAGATACGCAGTATTTT. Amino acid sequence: CASSEGLTDTQYF.

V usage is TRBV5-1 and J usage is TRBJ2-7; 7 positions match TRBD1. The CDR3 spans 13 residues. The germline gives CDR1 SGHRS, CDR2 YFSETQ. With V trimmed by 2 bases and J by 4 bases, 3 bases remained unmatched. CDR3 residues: CASSLQGWYEQYF. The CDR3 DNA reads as TGCGCCAGCAGCTTACAGGGGTGGTACGAGCAGTACTTC.